Following are 9 T cell receptor beta chains from one sample sequenced in a study of human T cells and chemical hapten exposure (dated by TCRdb to about 2021). The time point tag for this specimen amounts to: pre-sensitization, week 0. The treatment or condition label of this sample denotes: therapeutic diphenylcyclopropenone sensitization with weekly scalp DPC. Receptor libraries were prepared by RACE. Sequencing took place on a NextSeq 500. The public reads were run again by TCRdb, first through fastp at Q25 and then through MiXCR, and only productive beta chains were kept. CDR3 protein sequences are deduplicated, and each keeps its most common genes and DNA. Across this sample there are more than 300,000 distinct CDR3 sequences, with over 5% seen only once. The top ten clonotypes cover around 8.6% of the sample. The source material was whole blood, sampled in connection with sensitization to the hapten diphenylcyclopropenone (DPC). The receptor source for this set is a young woman with alopecia areata. Some clones in this sample may be carry-over from other donors' samples.

As concerns this clonotype: Since a much larger clone is just one base distant, this may be a read error. J is TRBJ1-4 and V is TRBV28; D gene uncertain. V lost 4 bases and J lost 10, with 13 bases in between. Germline V lookup: CDR1 MDHEN, CDR2 SYDVKM. The CDR3 consists of 13 residues. CDR3 sequence: CASSSSPFGKLFF. The CDR3 DNA is TGTGCCAGCAGTTCCTCCCCCTTCGGAAAACTGTTTTTT.

The chain carries TRBV7-8 and TRBJ2-2; TRBD2 is a possible D gene (5 bases). Per the germline V gene, CDR1 is SGHVS and CDR2 is FQNEAQ. This CDR3 is 15 amino acids long. The V gene lost 6 bases and the J gene lost 1 base, with 12 bases spanning the gap. The CDR3 protein is CASSRGQKNTGELFF. CDR3 sequence (DNA): TGTGCCAGCAGTCGAGGGCAGAAGAACACCGGGGAGCTGTTTTTT.

The rearrangement joins TRBV6-5 to TRBJ2-1; TRBD1 is a possible D gene (6 bases). Per the germline V gene, CDR1 is MNHEY and CDR2 is SVGAGI. Between the trimmed V and J ends, which lost 4 bases and 6 bases, there was a span of 19 bases. The length of the CDR3 is 16 residues. CDR3 in amino acids: CASSWTADGAFNEQFF. CDR3 DNA sequence: TGTGCCAGCAGTTGGACAGCAGACGGCGCCTTCAATGAGCAGTTCTTC.

The chain is built from TRBV3-1 and TRBJ2-3; D may be TRBD2 (6 bases). V was trimmed by 0 bases and J by 4 bases, leaving 14 bases between them. From germline, CDR1 is LGHDT and CDR2 YNNKEL (reference sequence). The CDR3 consists of 16 residues. CDR3 coding DNA: TGTGCCAGCAGCCAAGATCCGGCCTGGAGGGCAGATACGCAGTATTTT. Its protein product is CASSQDPAWRADTQYF.

This clonotype occurred a few times. The chain combines TRBV6-2 or TRBV6-3 with TRBJ1-1, with D uncertain. The germline gives CDR1 MNHEY, CDR2 SVGEGT. The CDR3 is made up of 13 amino acids. Trimming removed 0 bases from V and 4 bases from J, with 6 bases in between. The CDR3 protein is CASSYSGLTEAFF. CDR3 nucleotide sequence: TGTGCCAGCAGTTACTCCGGCCTCACTGAAGCTTTCTTT.

In its sample, this clonotype was seen many times. The chain uses TRBV20-1 and TRBJ2-3, with unresolved D. CDR1 is DFQATT and CDR2 is SNEGSKA in the germline V gene (reference sequence). The CDR3 is 16 amino acids. The V gene lost 5 bases and the J gene lost 0 bases, with 18 bases spanning the gap. The CDR3 DNA follows: TGCAGTGCTGACGGACGCCAGCAAACTAGCACAGATACGCAGTATTTT. Amino acid sequence: CSADGRQQTSTDTQYF.

This clonotype was found many times. The rearrangement uses TRBV4-3 and TRBJ2-1; a weak D match, TRBD1 (5 bases). V gave up 1 base and J gave up 16 bases, with 17 bases separating them. Germline CDR1 is LGHNA and CDR2 is YSLEER. This CDR3 spans 13 amino acids. Written as DNA, the CDR3 is TGCGCCAGCAGCCAAGTTCTAACCAGGGTCATATTCTTC. It translates to CASSQVLTRVIFF.

The chain recombines TRBV3-1 with TRBJ2-1; 9 nucleotides match TRBD1. Losses at the gene ends were 0 bases for V and 7 bases for J; bases not matched to a gene: 4. Germline-derived CDR1 and CDR2 are LGHDT and YNNKEL (reference sequence). The CDR3 has 15 amino acids. The CDR3 DNA is TGTGCCAGCAGCCAAGAGTGGGACAGGGTGAATGAGCAGTTCTTC. Its translation: CASSQEWDRVNEQFF.

The table lists this clonotype with a few counts. The rearrangement links TRBV7-3 to TRBJ1-6, with D possibly matching TRBD1 (6 bases). V was cut by 8 bases and J by 10 bases, with 15 bases left in between. CDR3 size: 13 residues. Germline CDR1 reads SGHTA; CDR2 reads FQGTGA. CDR3 in DNA: TGTGCCAGCTCCCAGGGGTGGGGATCACCCCTCCACTTT. Amino acids: CASSQGWGSPLHF.